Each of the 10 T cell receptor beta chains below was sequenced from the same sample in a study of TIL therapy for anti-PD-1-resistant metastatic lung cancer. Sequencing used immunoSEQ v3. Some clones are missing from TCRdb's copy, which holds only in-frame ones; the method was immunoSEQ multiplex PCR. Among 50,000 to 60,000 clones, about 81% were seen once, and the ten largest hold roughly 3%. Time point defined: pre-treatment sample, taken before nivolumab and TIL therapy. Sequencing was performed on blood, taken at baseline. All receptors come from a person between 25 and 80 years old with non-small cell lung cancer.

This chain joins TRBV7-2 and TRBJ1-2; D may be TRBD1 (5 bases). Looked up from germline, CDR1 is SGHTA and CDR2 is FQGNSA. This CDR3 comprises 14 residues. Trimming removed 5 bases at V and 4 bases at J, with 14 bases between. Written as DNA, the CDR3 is TGTGCCAGCAGCAACCGCAGGGACTCCTATGGCTACACCTTC. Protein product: CASSNRRDSYGYTF.

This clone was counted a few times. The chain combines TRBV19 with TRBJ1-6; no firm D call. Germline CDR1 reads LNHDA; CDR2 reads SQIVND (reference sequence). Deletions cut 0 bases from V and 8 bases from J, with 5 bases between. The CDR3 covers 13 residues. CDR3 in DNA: TGTGCCAGTAGTATAGAGCCAGATTCACCCCTCCACTTT. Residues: CASSIEPDSPLHF.

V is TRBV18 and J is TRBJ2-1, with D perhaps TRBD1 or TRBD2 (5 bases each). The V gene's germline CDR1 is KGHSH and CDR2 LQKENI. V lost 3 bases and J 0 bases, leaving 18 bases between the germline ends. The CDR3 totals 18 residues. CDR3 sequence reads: CASSPWASGTRSYNEQFF. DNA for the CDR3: TGTGCCAGCTCACCCTGGGCGTCGGGGACGCGCTCCTACAATGAGCAGTTCTTC.

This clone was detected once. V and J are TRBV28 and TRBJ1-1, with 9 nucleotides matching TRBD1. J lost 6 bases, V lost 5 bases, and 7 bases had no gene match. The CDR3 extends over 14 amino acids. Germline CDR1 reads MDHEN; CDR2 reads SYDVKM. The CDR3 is CASSMTGGLAEAFF. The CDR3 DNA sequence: TGTGCCAGCAGTATGACAGGGGGTCTGGCTGAAGCTTTCTTT.

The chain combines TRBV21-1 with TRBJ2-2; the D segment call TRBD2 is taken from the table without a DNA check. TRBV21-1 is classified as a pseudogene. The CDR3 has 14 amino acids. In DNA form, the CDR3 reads TGTGCCAGCAGCAATAGAGCGATCGCCGGGGAGCTGTTTTTT. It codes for CASSNRAIAGELFF.

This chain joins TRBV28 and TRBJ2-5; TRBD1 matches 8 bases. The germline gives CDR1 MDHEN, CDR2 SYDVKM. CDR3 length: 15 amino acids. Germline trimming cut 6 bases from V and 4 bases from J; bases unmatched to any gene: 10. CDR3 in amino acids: CASSLLTGQGETQYF. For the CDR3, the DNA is TGTGCCAGCAGCCTATTGACAGGACAGGGAGAGACCCAGTACTTC.

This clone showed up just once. The DNA of the CDR3 is TGTGCCAGCAGTGATCACCGGAGGATCAATGAGCAGTTCTTC. Its translation is CASSDHRRINEQFF. This rearrangement joins TRBV25-1 to TRBJ2-1; D is possibly TRBD2 (5 bases). From germline, CDR1 is MGHDK and CDR2 SYGVNS. Trimming pared 3 bases from V and 6 bases from J, leaving 12 bases between. This CDR3 is built from 14 residues.

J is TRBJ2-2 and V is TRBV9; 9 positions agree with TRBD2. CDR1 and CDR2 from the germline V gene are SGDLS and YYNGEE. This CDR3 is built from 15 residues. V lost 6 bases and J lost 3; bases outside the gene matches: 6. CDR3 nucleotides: TGTGCCAGCACCGTGACTAGCGGTCACACCGGGGAGCTGTTTTTT. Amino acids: CASTVTSGHTGELFF.

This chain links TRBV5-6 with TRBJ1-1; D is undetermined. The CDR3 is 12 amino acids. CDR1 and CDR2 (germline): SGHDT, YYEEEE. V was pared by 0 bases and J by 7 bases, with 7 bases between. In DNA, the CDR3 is TGTGCCAGCAGCTTGGTAGGTGATGAAGCTTTCTTT. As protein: CASSLVGDEAFF. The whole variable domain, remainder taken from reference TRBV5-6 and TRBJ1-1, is DAGVTQSPTHLIKTRGQQVTLRCSPKSGHDTVSWYQQALGQGPQFIFQYYEEEERQRGNFPDRFSGHQFPNYSSELNVNALLLGDSALYLCASSLVGDEAFFGQGTRLTVV.

The CDR3 nucleotides are TGTGCCAGCTCACCGAGGATCGGCTCTGGGGCCAACGTCCTGACTTTC. Translating it yields CASSPRIGSGANVLTF. The chain joins TRBV18 to TRBJ2-6; no definite D call. Germline V gene lookup returns CDR1 KGHSH and CDR2 LQKENI. Deletions cut 3 bases from V and 0 bases from J, with 9 bases between. The CDR3 spans 16 residues.